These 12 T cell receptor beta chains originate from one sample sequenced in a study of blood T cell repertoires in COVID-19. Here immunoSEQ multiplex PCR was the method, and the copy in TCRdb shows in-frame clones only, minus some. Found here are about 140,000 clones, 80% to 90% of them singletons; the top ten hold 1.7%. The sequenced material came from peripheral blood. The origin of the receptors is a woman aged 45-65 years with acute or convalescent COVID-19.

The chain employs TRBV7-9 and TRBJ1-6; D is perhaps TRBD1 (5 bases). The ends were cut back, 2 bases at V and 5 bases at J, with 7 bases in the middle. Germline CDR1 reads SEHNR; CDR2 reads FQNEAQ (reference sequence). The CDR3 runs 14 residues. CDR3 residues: CASSLQGNNSPLHF. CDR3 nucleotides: TGTGCCAGCAGCTTACAGGGAAATAATTCACCCCTCCACTTT.

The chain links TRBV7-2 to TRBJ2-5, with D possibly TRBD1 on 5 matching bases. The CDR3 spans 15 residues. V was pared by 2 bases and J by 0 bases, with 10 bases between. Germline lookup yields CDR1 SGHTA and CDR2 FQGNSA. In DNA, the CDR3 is TGTGCCAGCAGCTTAATTGGGGCGTACCAAGAGACCCAGTACTTC. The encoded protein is CASSLIGAYQETQYF.

CDR3 DNA: TGTGCCAGCAGTCCACAGTATAGCAATCAGCCCCAGCATTTT. Its protein is CASSPQYSNQPQHF. This rearrangement joins TRBV6-4 to TRBJ1-5; D not certain. This CDR3 spans 14 amino acids. Trimming shortened V by 5 bases and J by 0 bases, and 8 bases separated the two germline ends. CDR1 and CDR2 (germline): MRHNA, SNTAGT.

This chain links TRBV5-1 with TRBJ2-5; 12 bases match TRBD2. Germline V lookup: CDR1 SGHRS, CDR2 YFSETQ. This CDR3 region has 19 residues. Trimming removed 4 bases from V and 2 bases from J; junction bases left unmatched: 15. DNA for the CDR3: TGCGCCAGCAGCCCAGTAGGGCTAGCGGGGGGGCGTCGTCAAGAGACCCAGTACTTC. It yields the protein CASSPVGLAGGRRQETQYF.

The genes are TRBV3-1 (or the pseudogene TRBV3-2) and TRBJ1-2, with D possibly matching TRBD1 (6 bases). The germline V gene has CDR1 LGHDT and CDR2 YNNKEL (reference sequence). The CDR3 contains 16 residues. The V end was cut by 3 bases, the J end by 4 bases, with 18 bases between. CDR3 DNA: TGTGCCAGCAGCCAGAGCTCTCTGAGGGACACCTATGGCTACACCTTC. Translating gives CASSQSSLRDTYGYTF.

The CDR3 protein is CASRSGISTDTQYF. The CDR3 DNA reads TGTGCCAGTAGATCGGGGATCAGCACAGATACGCAGTATTTT. The rearrangement links TRBV19 to TRBJ2-3; D is perhaps TRBD2 (5 bases). This CDR3 spans 14 amino acids. Deletions cut 6 bases from V and 0 bases from J, with 10 bases between. Germline V gene lookup returns CDR1 LNHDA and CDR2 SQIVND (reference sequence).

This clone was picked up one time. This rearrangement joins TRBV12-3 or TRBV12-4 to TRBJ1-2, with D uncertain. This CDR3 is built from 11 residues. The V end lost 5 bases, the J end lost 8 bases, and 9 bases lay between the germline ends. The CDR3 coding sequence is TGTGCCAGCAGTCGACAACGGGGCTACACCTTC. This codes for CASSRQRGYTF.

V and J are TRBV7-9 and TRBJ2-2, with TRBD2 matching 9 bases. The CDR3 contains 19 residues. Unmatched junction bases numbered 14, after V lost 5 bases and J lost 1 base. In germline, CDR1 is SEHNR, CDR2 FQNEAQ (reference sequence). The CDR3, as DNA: TGTGCCAGCAGCCGACCTGGTCCAGCGGGGGGATGGAACACCGGGGAGCTGTTTTTT. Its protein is CASSRPGPAGGWNTGELFF.

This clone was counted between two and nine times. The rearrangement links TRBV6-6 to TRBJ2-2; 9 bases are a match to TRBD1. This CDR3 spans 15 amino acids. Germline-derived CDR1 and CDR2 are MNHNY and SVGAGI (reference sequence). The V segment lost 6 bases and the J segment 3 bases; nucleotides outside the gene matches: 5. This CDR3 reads CASRGRDRDTGELFF. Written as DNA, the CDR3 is TGTGCCAGCAGGGGTCGGGACAGGGACACCGGGGAGCTGTTTTTT.

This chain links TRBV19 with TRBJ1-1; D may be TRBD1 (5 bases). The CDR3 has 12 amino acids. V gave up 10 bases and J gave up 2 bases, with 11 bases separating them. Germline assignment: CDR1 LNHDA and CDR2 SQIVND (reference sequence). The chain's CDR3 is CATKRGNTEAFF. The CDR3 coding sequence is TGTGCCACCAAAAGGGGTAACACTGAAGCTTTCTTT. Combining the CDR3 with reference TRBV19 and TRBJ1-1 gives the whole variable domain DGGITQSPKYLFRKEGQNVTLSCEQNLNHDAMYWYRQDPGQGLRLIYYSQIVNDFQKGDIAEGYSVSREKKESFPLTVTSAQKNPTAFYLCATKRGNTEAFFGQGTRLTVV.

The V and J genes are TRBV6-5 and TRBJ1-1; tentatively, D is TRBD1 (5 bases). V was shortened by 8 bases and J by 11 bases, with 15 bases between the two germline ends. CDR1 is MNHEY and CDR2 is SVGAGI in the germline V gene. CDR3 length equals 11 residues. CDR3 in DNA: TGTGCCAGCTCCGGCCGCCGGGGGGCTTTCTTT. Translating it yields CASSGRRGAFF.

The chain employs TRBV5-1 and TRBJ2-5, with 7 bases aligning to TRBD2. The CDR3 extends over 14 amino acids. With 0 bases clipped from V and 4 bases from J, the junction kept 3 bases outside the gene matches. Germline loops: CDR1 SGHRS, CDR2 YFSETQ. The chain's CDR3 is CASSLGGGLETQYF. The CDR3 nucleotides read TGCGCCAGCAGCTTGGGGGGGGGTTTAGAGACCCAGTACTTC.